One sample yielded the 4 T cell receptor beta chains listed below, sequenced in a study of T cell repertoires in cytomegalovirus infection. Using its own MiXCR run on the reads, TCRdb lists one record per CDR3 protein. The repertoire holds approximately 320,000 distinct CDR3 sequences, with more than 8% as singletons. Sequencing was carried out using PBMCs. All receptors derive from a human donor in good health (CMV status not recorded). Some clones in this sample may be carry-over from other donors' samples.

In its sample, this clonotype was seen many times. This chain uses TRBV12-3 or TRBV12-4 with TRBJ2-7, with 9 nucleotides matching TRBD2. V dropped 8 bases and J dropped 7; count of bases not matched to a gene: 9. This CDR3 has 13 amino acids. The CDR3 sequence is CASRSTSGLEQYF. CDR3 coding DNA: TGTGCCAGCCGCTCGACTAGCGGTCTGGAGCAGTACTTC.

The V and J genes are TRBV12-3 or TRBV12-4 and TRBJ1-4; a weak D match, TRBD1 (5 bases). Trimming stripped 6 bases from V and 4 bases from J, with 12 bases between. The CDR3 contains 14 residues. CDR3 nucleotides: TGTGCCAGCAGCCGCCGGGACGTTAATGAAAAACTGTTTTTT. It is translated as CASSRRDVNEKLFF.

V gene TRBV4-3 combines with J gene TRBJ2-1, with D perhaps TRBD2 (7 bases). The CDR3 extends over 13 amino acids. V was pared by 3 bases and J by 9 bases, with 12 bases between. CDR1 and CDR2 from the germline V gene are LGHNA and YSLEER. CDR3 nucleotide sequence: TGCGCCAGCAGCCACACTAGGGGGGGTGAGCAGTTCTTC. Translating gives CASSHTRGGEQFF.

About this clonotype: A single base separates this from a much larger clone, so it may be a read error. Here the CDR3 omits its conserved ending phenylalanine or tryptophan, so a read error is the likely source. CDR3 in DNA: TGTGCCAGCAGTCAAGAGTGGACAGATAAACTCGAGGCTTTCGTT. Its translation is CASSQEWTDKLEAFV. The V gene is TRBV27, the J gene TRBJ1-1, with a tentative D call TRBD1 (6 bases). Germline V gives CDR1 MNHEY, CDR2 SMNVEV (reference sequence). There are 15 residues in the CDR3. Trimming stripped 5 bases from V and 11 bases from J, with 24 bases between.